Following are 13 T cell receptor beta chains from one sample sequenced in a study of cytomegalovirus exposure and HLA in healthy donors. Amplification used 60 Vbeta primers and 13 Jbeta primers. Profiled with immunoSEQ multiplex PCR; TCRdb holds only in-frame clones, not every one. The repertoire table contains approximately 51,000 clones. Input material: PBMCs. The receptor set was obtained from a man aged 40-49 years in good health and CMV-seropositive.

The chain recombines TRBV5-6 with TRBJ2-7; 9 bases align to TRBD1. The CDR3 loop spans 16 amino acids. Germline CDR1 is SGHDT and CDR2 is YYEEEE. The trim removed 6 bases at V and 3 bases at J, leaving 13 bases unmatched. CDR3 region: CASNHYGGQGVYEQYF. DNA of the CDR3: TGTGCCAGCAACCATTACGGGGGACAGGGAGTCTACGAGCAGTACTTC.

The V and J genes are TRBV6-1 and TRBJ2-1, with D uncertain. Germline-derived CDR1 and CDR2 are MNHNS and SASEGT. There are 15 residues in the CDR3. Trimming removed 6 bases from V and 4 bases from J, with 16 bases in between. The CDR3 loop reads CASSPLPGEYNEQFF. DNA of the CDR3: TGTGCCAGCAGCCCCCTTCCAGGCGAGTACAATGAGCAGTTCTTC.

J is TRBJ2-5 and V is TRBV18; 9 nucleotides match TRBD1. The V and J ends lost 3 bases and 5 bases, in that order; junction bases with no gene match: 7. The CDR3 contains 15 residues. CDR1 is KGHSH and CDR2 is LQKENI in the germline V gene. CDR3: CASSPPRTGAETQYF. CDR3 sequence (DNA): TGTGCCAGCTCACCCCCCCGGACAGGGGCGGAGACCCAGTACTTC.

The rearrangement uses TRBV5-8 and TRBJ2-7, with D maybe TRBD1 (5 bases). V shed 6 bases and J shed 5 bases, with 12 bases lying between them. The CDR3 runs 12 residues. Looked up from germline, CDR1 is SGHTS and CDR2 is YDEGEE. The CDR3 protein is CASNLRGDEQYF. CDR3 in DNA: TGTGCCAGCAACCTAAGGGGCGACGAGCAGTACTTC.

This chain's CDR3 is CASSFTGVWNEQFF. DNA for the CDR3: TGCGCCAGCAGCTTCACAGGGGTTTGGAATGAGCAGTTCTTC. V and J are TRBV5-1 and TRBJ2-1; TRBD1 agrees at 7 bases. Germline V gene sequence: CDR1 SGHRS, CDR2 YFSETQ. V shed 2 bases, J shed 7 bases, and the junction held 6 bases outside the gene matches. CDR3 size: 14 residues.

The rearrangement uses TRBV5-1 and TRBJ2-7; the match to TRBD1 covers 10 bases. CDR3 length equals 15 residues. Germline CDR1 is SGHRS and CDR2 is YFSETQ. The V segment lost 4 bases and the J segment 7 bases; nucleotides outside the gene matches: 11. The CDR3: CASSPPGWTGGEQYF. CDR3 coding DNA: TGCGCCAGCAGCCCGCCGGGCTGGACAGGGGGGGAGCAGTACTTC.

The chain couples TRBV6-5 to TRBJ2-5; perhaps TRBD1 as D (6 bases). The germline V gene has CDR1 MNHEY and CDR2 SVGAGI. With 4 bases removed from V and 4 bases from J, the gap between germline ends came to 10 bases. The CDR3 is made up of 13 amino acids. CDR3 amino acids: CASSSGVGETQYF. Here the CDR3 DNA reads TGTGCCAGCAGTTCAGGGGTAGGAGAGACCCAGTACTTC.

V is TRBV5-1 and J is TRBJ2-3; TRBD1 aligns across 7 bases. Germline CDR1 and CDR2: SGHRS and YFSETQ. The CDR3 spans 15 residues. The J segment lost 0 bases and the V segment lost 4 bases, leaving 5 bases of the junction unmatched. The CDR3 sequence is CASSGGQTSTDTQYF. The CDR3 nucleotides are TGCGCCAGCAGCGGGGGACAGACTAGCACAGATACGCAGTATTTT.

The chain couples TRBV6-5 to TRBJ1-2; 8 bases fit TRBD1. Germline trimming cut 5 bases from V and 6 bases from J; bases unmatched to any gene: 5. The CDR3 sequence is 13 residues long. Germline V gene sequence: CDR1 MNHEY, CDR2 SVGAGI. CDR3 protein: CASSPQGAHGYTF. In DNA form, the CDR3 reads TGTGCCAGCAGTCCGCAGGGGGCGCATGGCTACACCTTC.

The gene calls are TRBV5-1 and TRBJ2-6; 7 bases line up with TRBD2. Germline V gene lookup returns CDR1 SGHRS and CDR2 YFSETQ. The length of the CDR3 is 19 residues. Unmatched junction bases numbered 9, after V lost 0 bases and J lost 0 bases. The CDR3 coding sequence is TGCGCCAGCAGCTTGGCGGCCGGAGCGGGGAGCTCTGGGGCCAACGTCCTGACTTTC. As protein: CASSLAAGAGSSGANVLTF.

Note on this clone: This specimen includes other DNA sequences encoding the same CDR3. For the CDR3, the DNA is TGTGCCAGCAGTCGGGACAGGGCCTACGAGCAGTACTTC. It translates to CASSRDRAYEQYF. This chain connects TRBV28 to TRBJ2-7, with 9 nucleotides matching TRBD1. CDR3 length: 13 amino acids. With 5 bases clipped from V and 2 bases from J, the junction kept 1 base outside the gene matches. Germline loops: CDR1 MDHEN, CDR2 SYDVKM.

The chain links TRBV7-2 to TRBJ1-3, with D unclear. The CDR3 has 14 residues. V dropped 1 base and J dropped 0 bases, with 4 bases sitting between them. Germline V gene data show CDR1 as SGHTA and CDR2 as FQGNSA. In nucleotides, the CDR3 is TGTGCCAGCAGCTTAGGAGTCTCTGGAAACACCATATATTTT. Encoded protein: CASSLGVSGNTIYF.

The chain has TRBV6-5 and TRBJ2-5, with TRBD2 matching 10 bases. The J segment lost 5 bases and the V segment lost 4 bases, leaving 4 bases of the junction unmatched. This CDR3 has 14 residues. Germline V lookup: CDR1 MNHEY, CDR2 SVGAGI. CDR3 coding DNA: TGTGCCAGCAGTTCTACGGGACTAGCGGAGACCCAGTACTTC. This codes for CASSSTGLAETQYF.